This entry features one T cell receptor (beta chain) sequence. Original processing methods: Estimation of nucleated cell counts was performed using reference gene primer amplification. Sequencing used immunoSEQ multiplex PCR; TCRdb keeps in-frame clones, though not all of them. From that table come the V and J calls and clone size; the DNA was used to work out D and trimming. The table records hundreds of thousands of clones, nearly 90% of them present only once. This entry is derived from a study of blood T cell repertoires in COVID-19. About the research overall: The United States, Italy and Spain provided the acute and convalescent COVID-19 samples. Nucleic acid was either cDNA or gDNA, and it came from T cells, B-cell-depleted T cells, or PBMCs.

Source material: peripheral blood. The clonotype was recovered from a woman in her 30s with acute or convalescent COVID-19.

The CDR3 DNA sequence: TGTGCCAGCAGTGACACGAGGGCAGGCCCTGGAAACACCATATATTTT. Encoded protein: CASSDTRAGPGNTIYF. This chain uses TRBV25-1 with TRBJ1-3; no reliable D call. Trimming took off 3 bases at V and 2 bases at J, with 14 bases between the two ends. The CDR3 totals 16 residues. Germline values: CDR1 MGHDK, CDR2 SYGVNS.